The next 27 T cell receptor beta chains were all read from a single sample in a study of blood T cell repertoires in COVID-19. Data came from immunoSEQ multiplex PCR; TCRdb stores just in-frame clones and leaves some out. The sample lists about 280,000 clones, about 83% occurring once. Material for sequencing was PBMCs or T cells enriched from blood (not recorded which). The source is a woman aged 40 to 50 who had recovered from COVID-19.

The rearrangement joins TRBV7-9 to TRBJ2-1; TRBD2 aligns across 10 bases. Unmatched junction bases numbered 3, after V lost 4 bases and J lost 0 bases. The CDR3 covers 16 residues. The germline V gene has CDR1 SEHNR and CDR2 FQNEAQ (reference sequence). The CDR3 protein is CASSYLAGASYNEQFF. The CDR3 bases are TGTGCCAGCAGCTATCTAGCGGGAGCCTCCTACAATGAGCAGTTCTTC.

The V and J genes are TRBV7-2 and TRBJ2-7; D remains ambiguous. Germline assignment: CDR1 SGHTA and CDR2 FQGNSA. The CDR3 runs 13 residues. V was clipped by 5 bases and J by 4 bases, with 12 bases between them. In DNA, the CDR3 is TGTGCCAGCAGCACCGGTCGCGAATACGAGCAGTACTTC. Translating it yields CASSTGREYEQYF.

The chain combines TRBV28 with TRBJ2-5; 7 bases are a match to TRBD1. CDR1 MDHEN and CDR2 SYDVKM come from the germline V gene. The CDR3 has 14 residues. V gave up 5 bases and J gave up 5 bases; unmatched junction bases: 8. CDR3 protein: CASSPTGPEETQYF. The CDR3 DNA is TGTGCCAGCAGTCCGACAGGGCCGGAGGAGACCCAGTACTTC.

The CDR3 sequence is CASSPDRAGYTF. The DNA for the CDR3 is TGTGCCAGCAGTCCAGACAGGGCAGGATACACCTTC. The chain joins TRBV2 to TRBJ1-2; the match to TRBD1 covers 7 bases. The V and J ends lost 5 bases and 11 bases, in that order; junction bases with no gene match: 8. CDR3 length: 12 amino acids. Germline V CDR1 and CDR2: SNHLY, FYNNEI. Full variable domain (outside the CDR3, taken from reference TRBV2 and TRBJ1-2): EPEVTQTPSHQVTQMGQEVILRCVPISNHLYFYWYRQILGQKVEFLVSFYNNEISEKSEIFDDQFSVERPDGSNFTLKIRSTKLEDSAMYFCASSPDRAGYTFGSGTRLTVV.

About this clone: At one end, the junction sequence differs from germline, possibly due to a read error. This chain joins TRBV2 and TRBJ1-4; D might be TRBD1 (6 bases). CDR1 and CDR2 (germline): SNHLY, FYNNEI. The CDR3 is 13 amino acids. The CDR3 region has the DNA TGTGCCGGCAGGCCAGGGGCTAATGAAAAACTGTTTTTT. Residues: CAGRPGANEKLFF. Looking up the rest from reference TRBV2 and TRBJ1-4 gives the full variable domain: EPEVTQTPSHQVTQMGQEVILRCVPISNHLYFYWYRQILGQKVEFLVSFYNNEISEKSEIFDDQFSVERPDGSNFTLKIRSTKLEDSAMYFCAGRPGANEKLFFGSGTQLSVL.

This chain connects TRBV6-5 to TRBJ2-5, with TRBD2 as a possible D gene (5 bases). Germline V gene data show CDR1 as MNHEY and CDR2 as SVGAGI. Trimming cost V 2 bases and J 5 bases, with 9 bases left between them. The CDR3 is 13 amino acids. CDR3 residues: CASSYHGKETQYF. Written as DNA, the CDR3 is TGTGCCAGCAGTTACCACGGGAAGGAGACCCAGTACTTC.

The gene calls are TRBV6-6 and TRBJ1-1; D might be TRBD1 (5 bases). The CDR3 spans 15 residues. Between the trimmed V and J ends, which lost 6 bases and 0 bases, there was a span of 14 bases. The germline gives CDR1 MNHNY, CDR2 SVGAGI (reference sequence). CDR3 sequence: CASRILGQVNTEAFF. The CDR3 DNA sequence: TGTGCCAGCAGGATATTGGGGCAGGTGAACACTGAAGCTTTCTTT.

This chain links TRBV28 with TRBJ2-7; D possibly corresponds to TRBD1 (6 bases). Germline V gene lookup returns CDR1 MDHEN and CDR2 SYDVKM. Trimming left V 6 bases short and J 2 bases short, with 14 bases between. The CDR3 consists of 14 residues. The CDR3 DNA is TGTGCCAGCAGGCCTCAGGGGCCTGCCTACGAGCAGTACTTC. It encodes CASRPQGPAYEQYF.

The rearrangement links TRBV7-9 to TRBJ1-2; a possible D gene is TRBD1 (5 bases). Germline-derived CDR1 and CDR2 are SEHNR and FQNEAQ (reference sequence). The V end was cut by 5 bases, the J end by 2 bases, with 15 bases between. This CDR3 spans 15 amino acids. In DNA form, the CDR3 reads TGTGCCAGCAGCCAAGAGGTAACAGGAAACTATGGCTACACCTTC. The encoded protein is CASSQEVTGNYGYTF.

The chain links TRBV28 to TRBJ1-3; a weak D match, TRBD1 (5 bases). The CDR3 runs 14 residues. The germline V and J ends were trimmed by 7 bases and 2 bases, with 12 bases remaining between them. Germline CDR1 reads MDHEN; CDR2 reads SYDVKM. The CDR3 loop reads CASTLPGAGNTIYF. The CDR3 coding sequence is TGTGCCAGCACTCTCCCGGGGGCTGGAAACACCATATATTTT.

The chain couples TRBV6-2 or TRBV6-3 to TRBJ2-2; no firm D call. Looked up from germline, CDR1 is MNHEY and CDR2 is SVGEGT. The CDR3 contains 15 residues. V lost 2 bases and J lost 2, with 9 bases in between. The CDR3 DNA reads TGTGCCAGCAGTTACCCGACACAAAACACCGGGGAGCTGTTTTTT. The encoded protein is CASSYPTQNTGELFF.

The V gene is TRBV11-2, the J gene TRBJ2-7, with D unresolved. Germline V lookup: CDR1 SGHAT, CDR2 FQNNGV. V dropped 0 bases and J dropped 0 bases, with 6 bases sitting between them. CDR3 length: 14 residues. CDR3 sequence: CASSLDHNSYEQYF. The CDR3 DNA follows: TGTGCCAGCAGCTTAGATCACAACTCCTACGAGCAGTACTTC.

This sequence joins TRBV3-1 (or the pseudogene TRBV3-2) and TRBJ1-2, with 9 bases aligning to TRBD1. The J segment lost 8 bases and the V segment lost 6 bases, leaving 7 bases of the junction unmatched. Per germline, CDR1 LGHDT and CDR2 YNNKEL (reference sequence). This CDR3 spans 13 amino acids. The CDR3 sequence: CASSQPTGGGYTF. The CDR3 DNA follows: TGTGCCAGCAGTCAACCCACAGGGGGCGGCTACACCTTC.

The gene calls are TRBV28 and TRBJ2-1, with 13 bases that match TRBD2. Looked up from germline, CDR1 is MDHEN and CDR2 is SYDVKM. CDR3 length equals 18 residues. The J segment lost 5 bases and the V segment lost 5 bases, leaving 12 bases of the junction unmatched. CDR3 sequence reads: CASSPPPYGTSGDNEQFF. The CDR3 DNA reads TGTGCCAGCAGTCCCCCCCCCTATGGGACTAGCGGGGACAATGAGCAGTTCTTC.

The CDR3 DNA is TGTGCCACCAGTGATTCGTCCGGGACTAGCGGGAGAGGTGAGCAGTTCTTC. Protein sequence: CATSDSSGTSGRGEQFF. The J gene is TRBJ2-1, the V gene TRBV24-1; TRBD2 matches at 14 bases. CDR3 length: 17 residues. CDR1 and CDR2 from the germline V gene are KGHDR and SFDVKD. Trimming took 2 bases from V and 9 from J; bases not matched to a gene: 8.

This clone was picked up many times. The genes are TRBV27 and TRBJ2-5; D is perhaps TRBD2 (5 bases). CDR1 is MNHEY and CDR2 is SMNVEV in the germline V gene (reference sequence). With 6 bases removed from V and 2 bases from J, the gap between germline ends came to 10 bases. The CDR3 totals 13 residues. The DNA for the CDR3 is TGTGCCAGCAGAGCAAGACTACAAGAGACCCAGTACTTC. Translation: CASRARLQETQYF.

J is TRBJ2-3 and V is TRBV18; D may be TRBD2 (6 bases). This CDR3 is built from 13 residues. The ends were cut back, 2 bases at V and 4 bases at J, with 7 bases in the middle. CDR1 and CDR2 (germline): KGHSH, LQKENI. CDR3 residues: CASSPSGPDTQYF. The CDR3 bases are TGTGCCAGCTCACCAAGCGGGCCAGATACGCAGTATTTT.

The CDR3 DNA reads as TGCGCCAGCAGCCAGACTAGCGGGAGCAACAATGAGCAGTTCTTC. This sequence encodes CASSQTSGSNNEQFF. This rearrangement joins TRBV5-1 to TRBJ2-1; 12 bases agree with TRBD2. This CDR3 contains 15 residues. Germline V CDR1 and CDR2: SGHRS, YFSETQ. The V gene end was trimmed by 4 bases and the J gene end by 5 bases; junction bases not matched to a gene: 4.

CDR3 sequence (DNA): TGTGCCAGCAGTTCCCCGCCGGTGAACACTGAAGCTTTCTTT. Its protein is CASSSPPVNTEAFF. J is TRBJ1-1 and V is TRBV28; no clear D. V was trimmed by 4 bases and J by 0 bases, leaving 9 bases between them. Germline lookup yields CDR1 MDHEN and CDR2 SYDVKM. The CDR3 consists of 14 residues. Based on the CDR3 plus reference TRBV28 and TRBJ1-1, the full variable domain is DVKVTQSSRYLVKRTGEKVFLECVQDMDHENMFWYRQDPGLGLRLIYFSYDVKMKEKGDIPEGYSVSREKKERFSLILESASTNQTSMYLCASSSPPVNTEAFFGQGTRLTVV.

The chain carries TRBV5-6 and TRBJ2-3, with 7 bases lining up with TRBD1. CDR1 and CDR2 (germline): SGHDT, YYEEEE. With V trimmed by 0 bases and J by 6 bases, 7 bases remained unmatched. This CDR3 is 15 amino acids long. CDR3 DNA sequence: TGTGCCAGCAGCTTGGGTAGAGGGGGCAGGGATACGCAGTATTTT. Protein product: CASSLGRGGRDTQYF.

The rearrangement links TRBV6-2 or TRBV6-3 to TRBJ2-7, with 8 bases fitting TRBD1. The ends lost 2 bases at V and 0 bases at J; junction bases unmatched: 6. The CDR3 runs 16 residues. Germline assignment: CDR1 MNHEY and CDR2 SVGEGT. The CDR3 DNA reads TGTGCCAGCAGTTACGGGGGACAGGCTAACTCCTACGAGCAGTACTTC. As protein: CASSYGGQANSYEQYF.

This chain's CDR3 is CASSLGGGASGRPGETQYF. Written as DNA, the CDR3 is TGTGCCAGCAGCTTAGGTGGGGGGGCTAGCGGGAGGCCAGGAGAGACCCAGTACTTC. This chain links TRBV7-9 with TRBJ2-5; 11 nucleotides line up with TRBD2. Germline V gene data show CDR1 as SEHNR and CDR2 as FQNEAQ (reference sequence). The CDR3 runs 19 residues. With 1 base clipped from V and 4 bases from J, the junction kept 14 bases outside the gene matches.

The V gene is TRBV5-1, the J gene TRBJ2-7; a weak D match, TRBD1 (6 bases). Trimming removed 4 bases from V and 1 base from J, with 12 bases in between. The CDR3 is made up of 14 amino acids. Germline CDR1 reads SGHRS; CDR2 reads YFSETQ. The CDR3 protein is CASSRSTGSYEQYF. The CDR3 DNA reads TGCGCCAGCAGCCGCTCTACAGGGTCCTACGAGCAGTACTTC.

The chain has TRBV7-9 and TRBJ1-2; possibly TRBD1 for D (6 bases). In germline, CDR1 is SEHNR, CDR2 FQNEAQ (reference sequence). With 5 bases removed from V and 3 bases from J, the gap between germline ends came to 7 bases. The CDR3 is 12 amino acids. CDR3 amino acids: CASSPGDYGYTF. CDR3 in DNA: TGTGCCAGCAGCCCAGGGGACTATGGCTACACCTTC.

The CDR3 loop reads CASSTSGTASSGANVLTF. Here the CDR3 DNA reads TGCGCCAGCTCGACCTCCGGGACAGCCAGCTCTGGGGCCAACGTCCTGACTTTC. This chain links TRBV5-1 with TRBJ2-6; 7 bases fit TRBD1. The CDR3 consists of 18 residues. Germline values: CDR1 SGHRS, CDR2 YFSETQ. The V gene end was trimmed by 7 bases and the J gene end by 0 bases; junction bases not matched to a gene: 13.

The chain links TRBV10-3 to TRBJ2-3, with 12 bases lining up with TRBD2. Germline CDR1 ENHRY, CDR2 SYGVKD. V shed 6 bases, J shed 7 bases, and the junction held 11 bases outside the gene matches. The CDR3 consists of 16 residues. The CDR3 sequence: CAISPKTSGSLNTQYF. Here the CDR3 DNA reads TGTGCCATCAGCCCGAAGACTAGCGGGAGCTTGAATACGCAGTATTTT.

Here the CDR3 DNA reads TGTGCCAGCAGCCATTTTTCTATGGACAGGGGCAACCAACTGTTTTTT. It encodes CASSHFSMDRGNQLFF. The chain carries TRBV3-1 (or the pseudogene TRBV3-2) and TRBJ1-4, with 9 bases aligning to TRBD1. The V gene end was trimmed by 3 bases and the J gene end by 12 bases; junction bases not matched to a gene: 14. Looked up from germline, CDR1 is LGHDT and CDR2 is YNNKEL (reference sequence). The CDR3 is made up of 16 amino acids.